This paragraph covers one T cell receptor (beta chain) sequence. What it binds is not known. Trimming shortened V by 10 bases and J by 4 bases, and 18 bases separated the two germline ends. The CDR3 runs 14 residues. Germline lookup yields CDR1 MNHEY and CDR2 SVGAGI. The sample is drawn from a study of T-cell memory formation after mild COVID-19. Points from the study as a whole: There was no confirmation that second-wave clones peaking on day 37 were SARS-CoV-2 specific.

The TCR alpha and TCR beta cDNA libraries, bearing sample barcodes and UMIs, were generated by 5'RACE using constant-segment primers. Via MiXCR, TCRdb re-called the 5' RACE reads, giving one row per CDR3 protein. This sample has approximately 270,000 distinct CDR3 sequences, with about 17% found just once. The chain combines TRBV6-5 with TRBJ2-3, with D perhaps assigned TRBD1 or TRBD2 (7 bases each). The source is a man between 18 and 35 years old who had mild COVID-19 (a few samples of this study predate the infection). Cell type and time point are not known. The sample consisted of PBMCs or a T cell subset sorted from them (not recorded which). The CDR3 here is CATRPGGGADTQYF. DNA for the CDR3: TGTGCCACCCGACCAGGGGGGGGGGCAGATACGCAGTATTTT.